The 17 T cell receptor beta chains reported below all come from one sample, sequenced in a study of blood T cell repertoires in COVID-19. The method was immunoSEQ multiplex PCR; TCRdb's version includes in-frame clones alone and lacks a portion of them. Altogether around 250,000 clones are present, around 80% being singletons, with the ten largest covering about 15%. Material: PBMCs or T cells enriched from blood (not recorded which). These receptors all come from a man aged 40-50 years who had recovered from COVID-19.

The chain joins TRBV2 to TRBJ1-4; D ambiguous. V shed 6 bases and J shed 0 bases, with 14 bases lying between them. Germline loops: CDR1 SNHLY, CDR2 FYNNEI. This CDR3 has 16 amino acids. The DNA of the CDR3 is TGTGCCAGCAGATCGCAAGTGGGAGCAACTAATGAAAAACTGTTTTTT. Its protein product is CASRSQVGATNEKLFF.

This rearrangement joins TRBV13 to TRBJ2-2, with D tentatively TRBD1 (7 bases). V was cut by 5 bases and J by 3 bases, with 19 bases left in between. Germline V gene data show CDR1 as PRHDT and CDR2 as FYEKMQ (reference sequence). The CDR3 covers 17 residues. This CDR3 reads CASSLGIGGQHTGELFF. CDR3 bases: TGTGCCAGCAGCCTTGGAATCGGGGGACAGCACACCGGGGAGCTGTTTTTT. Looking up the rest from reference TRBV13 and TRBJ2-2 gives the full variable domain: AAGVIQSPRHLIKEKRETATLKCYPIPRHDTVYWYQQGPGQDPQFLISFYEKMQSDKGSIPDRFSAQQFSDYHSELNMSSLELGDSALYFCASSLGIGGQHTGELFFGEGSRLTVL.

The rearrangement links TRBV27 to TRBJ2-4; possibly TRBD1 for D (6 bases). This CDR3 has 14 residues. Germline V gene data show CDR1 as MNHEY and CDR2 as SMNVEV (reference sequence). Trimming cost V 0 bases and J 7 bases, with 10 bases left between them. In DNA, the CDR3 is TGTGCCAGCAGTTTATCCCCAGGGGAGAACATTCAGTACTTC. It is translated as CASSLSPGENIQYF.

The rearrangement uses TRBV6-1 and TRBJ2-7, with D possibly TRBD2 on 6 matching bases. This CDR3 spans 13 amino acids. V dropped 3 bases and J dropped 7 bases, with 13 bases sitting between them. CDR1 is MNHNS, CDR2 SASEGT, per germline. The CDR3 sequence is CASSDGWGDEQYF. In DNA, the CDR3 is TGTGCCAGCAGTGATGGATGGGGGGATGAGCAGTACTTC.

The V call is TRBV28, the J call TRBJ2-7; 9 bases fit TRBD1. The CDR3 loop spans 17 amino acids. The V segment lost 8 bases and the J segment 2 bases; nucleotides outside the gene matches: 16. The germline gives CDR1 MDHEN, CDR2 SYDVKM. The CDR3 DNA is TGTGCCAGCCCGCTTGGGACAGGGAAAAAAGATCCCTACGAGCAGTACTTC. Amino acid sequence: CASPLGTGKKDPYEQYF.

V usage is TRBV2 and J usage is TRBJ1-5; possibly TRBD1 for D (5 bases). The CDR3 consists of 11 residues. From germline, CDR1 is SNHLY and CDR2 FYNNEI. Trimming took off 5 bases at V and 11 bases at J, with 10 bases between the two ends. The chain's CDR3 is CASSYPGTQHF. For the CDR3, the DNA is TGTGCCAGCAGTTACCCAGGGACCCAGCATTTT.

The rearrangement joins TRBV7-3 to TRBJ2-2; possibly TRBD2 for D (6 bases). With 5 bases removed from V and 3 bases from J, the gap between germline ends came to 10 bases. This CDR3 is built from 14 residues. The V gene's germline CDR1 is SGHTA and CDR2 FQGTGA. CDR3 sequence (DNA): TGTGCCAGCAGCGGGGACTCTTACACCGGGGAGCTGTTTTTT. As protein: CASSGDSYTGELFF. Drawing the rest from reference TRBV7-3 and TRBJ2-2, the complete variable domain is GAGVSQTPSNKVTEKGKYVELRCDPISGHTALYWYRQSLGQGPEFLIYFQGTGAADDSGLPNDRFFAVRPEGSVSTLKIQRTERGDSAVYLCASSGDSYTGELFFGEGSRLTVL.

The rearrangement links TRBV13 to TRBJ2-2, with TRBD2 as a possible D gene (5 bases). The CDR3 is 16 residues long. V dropped 4 bases and J dropped 0 bases, with 12 bases sitting between them. CDR1 and CDR2 (germline): PRHDT, FYEKMQ (reference sequence). As DNA, the CDR3 is TGTGCCAGCAGCTCCGAGGACTTCGCGAACACCGGGGAGCTGTTTTTT. Its translation: CASSSEDFANTGELFF.

Remarks on this clone: This sample includes further DNA sequences coding for the same CDR3. This chain joins TRBV6-2 or TRBV6-3 and TRBJ2-7; D is perhaps TRBD2 (6 bases). Germline lookup yields CDR1 MNHEY and CDR2 SVGEGT. There are 14 residues in the CDR3. V was trimmed by 2 bases and J by 2 bases, leaving 10 bases between them. DNA of the CDR3: TGTGCCAGCAGTTACGGCGGGGCCGCCTACGAGCAGTACTTC. It encodes CASSYGGAAYEQYF.

The chain employs TRBV4-1 and TRBJ1-1; D gene uncertain. The CDR3 sequence is 14 residues long. Trimming took 3 bases from V and 0 from J, leaving 8 bases between them. Germline lookup yields CDR1 MGHRA and CDR2 YSYEKL. CDR3 sequence: CASSQSPVNTEAFF. DNA for the CDR3: TGCGCCAGCAGCCAGAGCCCGGTGAACACTGAAGCTTTCTTT.

This rearrangement joins TRBV6-5 to TRBJ2-3; 11 bases are shared with TRBD2. Germline CDR1 and CDR2: MNHEY and SVGAGI. With 10 bases clipped from V and 5 bases from J, the junction kept 8 bases outside the gene matches. This CDR3 region has 14 residues. The CDR3 protein is CATSPSGGLDTQYF. For the CDR3, the DNA is TGTGCCACGTCCCCTAGCGGGGGGTTAGATACGCAGTATTTT.

In nucleotides, the CDR3 is TGCGCCAGCAGCCAAGGACAGGGGGCAACTAATGAAAAACTGTTTTTT. Amino acids: CASSQGQGATNEKLFF. The V gene is TRBV4-3, the J gene TRBJ1-4; 9 bases align to TRBD1. V lost 1 base and J lost 0; bases outside the gene matches: 0. Germline V CDR1 and CDR2: LGHNA, YSLEER. The CDR3 spans 16 residues.

The chain employs TRBV2 and TRBJ2-2; D is undetermined. The CDR3 totals 16 residues. V was clipped by 5 bases and J by 8 bases, with 21 bases between them. Germline values: CDR1 SNHLY, CDR2 FYNNEI. CDR3: CASSPDSPDIFGELFF. The CDR3 nucleotides read TGTGCCAGCAGTCCGGATTCTCCTGACATTTTTGGGGAGCTGTTTTTT.

This clone was counted many times. V and J are TRBV12-3 or TRBV12-4 and TRBJ1-6; no clear D. The V gene lost 6 bases and the J gene lost 9 bases, with 9 bases spanning the gap. The CDR3 is 12 residues long. CDR3 nucleotides: TGTGCCAGCAGAGAAGGGAGTTCACCCCTCCACTTT. It translates to CASREGSSPLHF.

This chain joins TRBV27 and TRBJ2-1; 16 positions match TRBD2. There are 18 residues in the CDR3. J lost 8 bases, V lost 4 bases, and 11 bases had no gene match. The germline V gene has CDR1 MNHEY and CDR2 SMNVEV (reference sequence). The CDR3 nucleotides read TGTGCCAGCAGTTGGCTCCCGGGACTAGCGGGAGGGAGTGATGAGCAGTTCTTC. Its protein product is CASSWLPGLAGGSDEQFF.

The count of this clone is one. The CDR3 DNA follows: TGTGCCAGCAGCATCGACAGGGGTGAGGGCTACACCTTC. It encodes CASSIDRGEGYTF. J is TRBJ1-2 and V is TRBV5-8; 8 bases line up with TRBD1. Germline CDR1 and CDR2: SGHTS and YDEGEE. The CDR3 covers 13 residues. Unmatched junction bases numbered 7, after V lost 4 bases and J lost 8 bases.

The chain is built from TRBV30 and TRBJ2-7, with D possibly matching TRBD1 (5 bases). Trimming left V 3 bases short and J 2 bases short, with 11 bases between. The germline gives CDR1 GTSNPN, CDR2 SVGIG (reference sequence). CDR3 length equals 13 residues. DNA for the CDR3: TGTGCCTGGAGAGGAACAGGAACCTACGAGCAGTACTTC. This translates into CAWRGTGTYEQYF. Variable domain in full (rest from reference TRBV30 and TRBJ2-7): SQTIHQWPATLVQPVGSPLSLECTVEGTSNPNLYWYRQAAGRGLQLLFYSVGIGQISSEVPQNLSASRPQDRQFILSSKKLLLSDSGFYLCAWRGTGTYEQYFGPGTRLTVT.